This T cell receptor (beta chain) was recorded in a study of blood T cell repertoires in COVID-19. CDR3 size: 15 residues. The germline gives CDR1 MNHEY, CDR2 SMNVEV (reference sequence). The J segment lost 3 bases and the V segment lost 6 bases, leaving 8 bases of the junction unmatched. Sequenced by immunoSEQ multiplex PCR; TCRdb stores in-frame clones only, minus some. Altogether some 250,000 clones are present, 83% being singletons, with the ten largest covering just over 8.5%. The V and J genes are TRBV27 and TRBJ2-7; TRBD1 matches 10 bases. The source material was peripheral blood. This TCR was sampled from a man aged 35-49 years with active or convalescent COVID-19. Here the CDR3 reads CASSETGGAFYEQYF. CDR3 DNA sequence: TGTGCCAGCAGCGAGACAGGGGGCGCGTTCTACGAGCAGTACTTC.